These 14 T cell receptor beta chains came from one sample sequenced in a study of technical replicates of blood from a handful of donors. Generated by immunoSEQ multiplex PCR, the TCRdb table keeps only in-frame clones and is missing some. There are 70,000 to 85,000 clones in the sample; around nine tenths occur only once, and over 0.35% lies in the top ten. What was sequenced was T cells isolated from PBMCs. The receptors shown here come from a human donor in good health.

This chain joins TRBV28 and TRBJ1-1, with no clear D. Trimming stripped 6 bases from V and 0 bases from J, with 14 bases between. The CDR3 covers 15 residues. CDR1 is MDHEN, CDR2 SYDVKM, per germline. The CDR3 loop reads CASRPLGSMNTEAFF. CDR3 in DNA: TGTGCCAGCAGACCACTGGGGAGTATGAACACTGAAGCTTTCTTT.

The genes are TRBV15 and TRBJ2-2; 9 nucleotides agree with TRBD1. CDR3 length equals 15 residues. The germline gives CDR1 LNHNV, CDR2 YYDKDF (reference sequence). With V trimmed by 3 bases and J by 6 bases, 5 bases remained unmatched. The CDR3 region has the DNA TGTGCCACCAGCAGCCAAACAGGGGGCGCCGGGGAGCTGTTTTTT. It translates to CATSSQTGGAGELFF.

The chain employs TRBV28 and TRBJ2-3, with a possible D match to TRBD2 (6 bases). The CDR3 consists of 14 residues. Germline V gene lookup returns CDR1 MDHEN and CDR2 SYDVKM. V lost 6 bases and J lost 6, with 16 bases in between. CDR3: CASSDGTGRDTQYF. CDR3 in DNA: TGTGCCAGCAGCGATGGGACGGGGAGGGATACGCAGTATTTT. Variable domain in full (rest from reference TRBV28 and TRBJ2-3): DVKVTQSSRYLVKRTGEKVFLECVQDMDHENMFWYRQDPGLGLRLIYFSYDVKMKEKGDIPEGYSVSREKKERFSLILESASTNQTSMYLCASSDGTGRDTQYFGPGTRLTVL.

This clone appeared once. Other DNA sequences in the sample encode the same CDR3. V and J are TRBV27 and TRBJ2-7; D remains unclear. This CDR3 spans 13 amino acids. Trimming pared 3 bases from V and 0 bases from J, leaving 6 bases between. The germline CDR1 and CDR2 sequences are MNHEY and SMNVEV (reference sequence). The CDR3 sequence is CASSFGRSYEQYF. The CDR3 coding sequence is TGTGCCAGCAGTTTTGGCCGCTCCTACGAGCAGTACTTC.

The V call is TRBV28, the J call TRBJ2-3; TRBD1 matches 7 bases. Trimming removed 2 bases from V and 3 bases from J; junction bases left unmatched: 8. Germline assignment: CDR1 MDHEN and CDR2 SYDVKM. The CDR3 is 16 amino acids. The DNA for the CDR3 is TGTGCCAGCAGTTTAGGGCCAGGGGGTTTGACAGATACGCAGTATTTT. This encodes CASSLGPGGLTDTQYF. The variable domain in full, with the rest retrieved from reference TRBV28 and TRBJ2-3, is DVKVTQSSRYLVKRTGEKVFLECVQDMDHENMFWYRQDPGLGLRLIYFSYDVKMKEKGDIPEGYSVSREKKERFSLILESASTNQTSMYLCASSLGPGGLTDTQYFGPGTRLTVL.

The chain recombines TRBV5-1 with TRBJ2-1, with a tentative D call TRBD1 (5 bases). The germline V and J ends were trimmed by 0 bases and 1 base, with 8 bases remaining between them. Germline assignment: CDR1 SGHRS and CDR2 YFSETQ. CDR3 length equals 15 residues. The CDR3 DNA reads as TGCGCCAGCAGCTTGGGGGGCGCGTCCTACAATGAGCAGTTCTTC. The encoded protein is CASSLGGASYNEQFF. The variable domain in full, with the rest retrieved from reference TRBV5-1 and TRBJ2-1, is KAGVTQTPRYLIKTRGQQVTLSCSPISGHRSVSWYQQTPGQGLQFLFEYFSETQRNKGNFPGRFSGRQFSNSRSEMNVSTLELGDSALYLCASSLGGASYNEQFFGPGTRLTVL.

The V gene is TRBV4-3, the J gene TRBJ2-1, with unresolved D. The V end lost 0 bases, the J end lost 5 bases, and 5 bases lay between the germline ends. This CDR3 has 13 amino acids. The germline V gene has CDR1 LGHNA and CDR2 YSLEER. The CDR3 nucleotides read TGCGCCAGCAGCCAAGATTCAGACAATGAGCAGTTCTTC. Encoded protein: CASSQDSDNEQFF.

V gene TRBV9 combines with J gene TRBJ1-3; D may be TRBD1 (6 bases). The CDR3 loop spans 14 amino acids. The germline CDR1 and CDR2 sequences are SGDLS and YYNGEE. Trimming pared 0 bases from V and 4 bases from J, leaving 8 bases between. As DNA, the CDR3 is TGTGCCAGCAGCGTAGGGGGGCTGGGAAACACCATATATTTT. Translating gives CASSVGGLGNTIYF.

The chain is built from TRBV2 and TRBJ2-5; a possible D gene is TRBD2 (5 bases). The CDR3 has 13 amino acids. V was pared by 6 bases and J by 5 bases, with 13 bases between. Germline CDR1 is SNHLY and CDR2 is FYNNEI. The CDR3 DNA reads TGTGCCAGCAGATGGGCGGGCTGGGAGACCCAGTACTTC. This sequence encodes CASRWAGWETQYF. The whole variable domain, remainder taken from reference TRBV2 and TRBJ2-5, is EPEVTQTPSHQVTQMGQEVILRCVPISNHLYFYWYRQILGQKVEFLVSFYNNEISEKSEIFDDQFSVERPDGSNFTLKIRSTKLEDSAMYFCASRWAGWETQYFGPGTRLLVL.

This clone was detected only once. V gene TRBV5-5 combines with J gene TRBJ1-5; D unresolved. This CDR3 has 14 amino acids. CDR1 is SGHKS, CDR2 YYEKEE, per germline (reference sequence). V lost 5 bases and J 4 bases, leaving 13 bases between the germline ends. This CDR3 is CASSPELRNQPQHF. Written as DNA, the CDR3 is TGTGCCAGCAGTCCCGAGTTGCGAAATCAGCCCCAGCATTTT.

CDR3 in amino acids: CASSSGARDTQYF. The CDR3 DNA sequence: TGTGCCAGCAGTTCGGGAGCGAGAGATACGCAGTATTTT. V usage is TRBV6-5 and J usage is TRBJ2-3; tentative D call: TRBD2 (6 bases). CDR3 length equals 13 residues. Trimming took 4 bases from V and 5 from J, leaving 10 bases between them. The germline V gene has CDR1 MNHEY and CDR2 SVGAGI.

This sequence joins TRBV28 and TRBJ1-4; D is ambiguous. Trimming took off 6 bases at V and 8 bases at J, with 16 bases between the two ends. The germline CDR1 and CDR2 sequences are MDHEN and SYDVKM. This CDR3 is 14 amino acids long. The CDR3 coding sequence is TGTGCCAGCAGCCCTTCTCAGATCACCGAAAAACTGTTTTTT. Translating gives CASSPSQITEKLFF.

This chain uses TRBV5-1 with TRBJ2-5; 9 bases fit TRBD2. Per the germline V gene, CDR1 is SGHRS and CDR2 is YFSETQ. This CDR3 spans 13 amino acids. Germline trimming cut 7 bases from V and 4 bases from J; bases unmatched to any gene: 5. CDR3 sequence (DNA): TGCGCCAGCGACTGGCGGGGGGGAGAGACCCAGTACTTC. Amino acids: CASDWRGGETQYF.

The CDR3 nucleotides read TGTGCCTGGAGAATCGGGTTGACCACCGGGGAGCTGTTTTTT. Translated: CAWRIGLTTGELFF. This chain connects TRBV30 to TRBJ2-2; D unresolved. The CDR3 runs to 14 residues. Looked up from germline, CDR1 is GTSNPN and CDR2 is SVGIG (reference sequence). V was pared by 3 bases and J by 4 bases, with 12 bases between.